This T cell receptor beta chain appears in the sequencing data of a study of identical twins. Each CDR3 protein is one row after TCRdb ran MiXCR on the 5' RACE reads. The repertoire holds hundreds of thousands of distinct CDR3 sequences, with roughly 6% as singletons. This clonotype was seen many times. The antigen remains unidentified. The study's findings and limits: Invariant MAIT and iNKT cells may have partly biased zero-insertion analyses.

Germline lookup yields CDR1 SQVTM and CDR2 ANQGSEA. The CDR3 is 14 residues long. The ends were cut back, 4 bases at V and 6 bases at J, with 15 bases in the middle. This TCR derives from a young man in good health. The sequenced sample consisted of naive T cells sorted from blood. V usage is TRBV29-1 and J usage is TRBJ2-2; D unresolved. CDR3 sequence: CSVGRLKDPGELFF. The CDR3 coding sequence is TGCAGCGTTGGCAGGCTCAAAGATCCCGGGGAGCTGTTTTTT.